These 27 T cell receptor beta chains share one sample of origin, sequenced in a study of blood T cell repertoires in COVID-19. Clones were sequenced by immunoSEQ multiplex PCR, and TCRdb holds only the in-frame ones, with some missing. The profile shows under 150,000 clones, roughly 80% of them singletons. The specimen sequenced was peripheral blood. The receptors shown here come from a woman in her forties with active or convalescent COVID-19.

The rearrangement links TRBV20-1 to TRBJ2-1; D is uncertain. CDR1 and CDR2 from the germline V gene are DFQATT and SNEGSKA (reference sequence). Between the trimmed V and J ends, which lost 4 bases and 10 bases, there was a span of 8 bases. CDR3 size: 10 residues. CDR3 sequence: CSATLNEQFF. CDR3 coding DNA: TGCAGTGCTACACTAAACGAGCAGTTCTTC.

This chain links TRBV6-5 with TRBJ1-2; a possible D gene is TRBD1 (5 bases). This CDR3 region has 12 residues. V was cut by 6 bases and J by 5 bases, with 10 bases left in between. Germline V gene data show CDR1 as MNHEY and CDR2 as SVGAGI. This CDR3 is CASSDSLYGYTF. In nucleotides, the CDR3 is TGTGCCAGCAGCGACAGTCTTTATGGCTACACCTTC.

The rearrangement uses TRBV5-8 and TRBJ2-1; 7 bases agree with TRBD2. The CDR3 extends over 14 amino acids. J was trimmed by 9 bases and V by 7 bases; bases with no gene match: 13. The germline V gene encodes CDR1 SGHTS and CDR2 YDEGEE. The CDR3 loop reads CASSLGGRGSEQFF. DNA of the CDR3: TGTGCCAGCTCGTTGGGCGGGAGAGGGAGTGAGCAGTTCTTC.

The V call is TRBV5-1, the J call TRBJ2-1, with TRBD2 matching 11 bases. Trimming removed 5 bases from V and 10 bases from J; junction bases left unmatched: 11. The CDR3 sequence is 15 residues long. The germline V gene encodes CDR1 SGHRS and CDR2 YFSETQ. CDR3 sequence: CASRETSGAWGEQFF. Written as DNA, the CDR3 is TGCGCCAGCAGGGAGACTAGCGGGGCCTGGGGCGAGCAGTTCTTC.

The gene calls are TRBV5-1 and TRBJ1-1; 7 bases are a match to TRBD1. The ends lost 4 bases at V and 7 bases at J; junction bases unmatched: 7. The CDR3 is 13 residues long. Germline V CDR1 and CDR2: SGHRS, YFSETQ. DNA for the CDR3: TGCGCCAGCAGCACCGGACAGGCCAATGAAGCTTTCTTT. It translates to CASSTGQANEAFF. Complete variable domain (other parts from reference TRBV5-1 and TRBJ1-1): KAGVTQTPRYLIKTRGQQVTLSCSPISGHRSVSWYQQTPGQGLQFLFEYFSETQRNKGNFPGRFSGRQFSNSRSEMNVSTLELGDSALYLCASSTGQANEAFFGQGTRLTVV.

The chain recombines TRBV19 with TRBJ2-1, with D perhaps TRBD1 (5 bases). The CDR3 length is 18 residues. Trimming took 5 bases from V and 2 from J, leaving 22 bases between them. Per germline, CDR1 LNHDA and CDR2 SQIVND (reference sequence). The CDR3 DNA follows: TGTGCCAGTAGTCGTTCGACAGCGAGCATGGCCCCCTACAATGAGCAGTTCTTC. Its translation is CASSRSTASMAPYNEQFF.

The chain uses TRBV10-3 and TRBJ2-1, with 9 bases lining up with TRBD2. Germline loops: CDR1 ENHRY, CDR2 SYGVKD. V lost 6 bases and J lost 8; bases outside the gene matches: 8. The CDR3 spans 14 residues. CDR3 DNA: TGTGCCATCAGGGGAGCGGGAGGCCAGGATGAGCAGTTCTTC. This gives the protein CAIRGAGGQDEQFF.

The chain joins TRBV5-1 to TRBJ1-1; D call uncertain. Germline CDR1 and CDR2: SGHRS and YFSETQ. V lost 5 bases and J 1 base, leaving 12 bases between the germline ends. There are 14 residues in the CDR3. Here the CDR3 reads CASRTHSGNTEAFF. CDR3 in DNA: TGCGCCAGCAGGACTCACAGCGGGAACACTGAAGCTTTCTTT.

A note on this clone: This CDR3 is also generated by other DNA sequences in the sample. The J gene is TRBJ1-1, the V gene TRBV24-1; TRBD1 is a possible D gene (6 bases). Germline values: CDR1 KGHDR, CDR2 SFDVKD. The CDR3 is 13 amino acids. Trimming shortened V by 5 bases and J by 1 base, and 7 bases separated the two germline ends. The CDR3 region has the DNA TGTGCCACCAGTGGAGGGGGGAACACTGAAGCTTTCTTT. Its translation is CATSGGGNTEAFF.

This sequence joins TRBV28 and TRBJ1-4, with 7 bases lining up with TRBD1. Trimming took 5 bases from V and 5 from J; bases not matched to a gene: 8. Germline V gives CDR1 MDHEN, CDR2 SYDVKM. The CDR3 spans 15 residues. This CDR3 reads CASSRAGTANEKLFF. The CDR3, as DNA: TGTGCCAGCAGTCGGGCGGGGACAGCGAATGAAAAACTGTTTTTT.

CDR3 region: CASSDTWRGVVTEAFF. The CDR3 nucleotides read TGTGCCAGCAGTGACACTTGGCGCGGGGTCGTGACTGAAGCTTTCTTT. This rearrangement joins TRBV2 to TRBJ1-1; D uncertain. Between the trimmed V and J ends, which lost 3 bases and 5 bases, there was a span of 19 bases. CDR1 is SNHLY and CDR2 is FYNNEI in the germline V gene. This CDR3 comprises 16 residues.

This clone has only a few counts. The V and J genes are TRBV4-1 and TRBJ2-2; TRBD1 aligns across 9 bases. The ends lost 1 base at V and 5 bases at J; junction bases unmatched: 2. The CDR3 runs to 15 residues. CDR1 and CDR2 (germline): MGHRA, YSYEKL. In DNA form, the CDR3 reads TGCGCCAGCAGCCAAGGGACAGGGGAAACCGGGGAGCTGTTTTTT. It specifies CASSQGTGETGELFF.

The chain is built from TRBV6-5 and TRBJ1-6, with 9 nucleotides matching TRBD1. V lost 2 bases, J lost 10 bases, and 3 bases stayed unmatched. CDR3 size: 14 residues. Germline CDR1 reads MNHEY; CDR2 reads SVGAGI. This CDR3 is CASSYGTGQSPLHF. CDR3 nucleotides: TGTGCCAGCAGTTACGGGACAGGGCAATCACCCCTCCACTTT.

The chain links TRBV28 to TRBJ1-1; 7 bases line up with TRBD1. The trim removed 6 bases at V and 4 bases at J, leaving 8 bases unmatched. This CDR3 contains 14 residues. Germline V gene sequence: CDR1 MDHEN, CDR2 SYDVKM. This CDR3 is CASRIGQVSTEAFF. CDR3 nucleotides: TGTGCCAGCAGAATCGGACAGGTTTCCACTGAAGCTTTCTTT.

The J gene is TRBJ1-1, the V gene TRBV6-5; D perhaps matches TRBD1 (5 bases). Germline V gives CDR1 MNHEY, CDR2 SVGAGI. Deletions cut 4 bases from V and 3 bases from J, with 9 bases between. The length of the CDR3 is 13 residues. Here the CDR3 reads CASSWRGYTEAFF. CDR3 DNA sequence: TGTGCCAGCAGTTGGAGGGGTTACACTGAAGCTTTCTTT.

The chain combines TRBV11-2 with TRBJ1-6; 8 bases map to TRBD1. Germline-derived CDR1 and CDR2 are SGHAT and FQNNGV. J was trimmed by 14 bases and V by 5 bases; bases with no gene match: 11. The CDR3 has 14 amino acids. CDR3 residues: CASSPDRGGRALHF. The CDR3 region has the DNA TGTGCCAGCAGCCCAGACAGGGGAGGTAGGGCCCTCCACTTT.

This chain links TRBV7-2 with TRBJ1-1; D is unresolved. Per the germline V gene, CDR1 is SGHTA and CDR2 is FQGNSA. The V end was cut by 0 bases, the J end by 7 bases, with 12 bases between. The CDR3 loop spans 14 amino acids. CDR3 residues: CASSLALPSGEAFF. CDR3 coding DNA: TGTGCCAGCAGCTTAGCACTACCCTCCGGTGAAGCTTTCTTT.

The J gene is TRBJ1-2, the V gene TRBV5-1, with 9 bases that match TRBD1. After removal of 0 bases from V and 10 bases from J, the junction contained 10 bases not matched to a gene. CDR3 length: 15 amino acids. Germline V gene sequence: CDR1 SGHRS, CDR2 YFSETQ. The DNA of the CDR3 is TGCGCCAGCAGCTTGGTCGTAACAGGGGGCAGTCCCTACACCTTC. The encoded protein is CASSLVVTGGSPYTF.

The rearrangement joins TRBV7-2 to TRBJ2-3; 14 nucleotides agree with TRBD2. From germline, CDR1 is SGHTA and CDR2 FQGNSA. The junction had 5 bases not matched to a gene; V was cut back by 5 bases and J by 4 bases. This CDR3 contains 16 residues. The CDR3 coding sequence is TGTGCCAGCAGCCCGAGACTAGCGGGGGGGCCAGATACGCAGTATTTT. Translated: CASSPRLAGGPDTQYF.

The V gene is TRBV19, the J gene TRBJ2-6, with D tentatively TRBD2 (6 bases). Germline CDR1 is LNHDA and CDR2 is SQIVND (reference sequence). CDR3 length: 15 amino acids. Trimming removed 5 bases at V and 2 bases at J, with 10 bases between. The CDR3 DNA follows: TGTGCCAGTAGTGTATGGGGGGCTGGGGCCAACGTCCTGACTTTC. Translating gives CASSVWGAGANVLTF.

This clone was found once. CDR3 sequence reads: CASSNGRYDEKLFF. As DNA, the CDR3 is TGTGCCAGCAGTAATGGCAGGTACGATGAAAAACTGTTTTTT. The chain carries TRBV28 and TRBJ1-4; D gene unclear. Germline V gene data show CDR1 as MDHEN and CDR2 as SYDVKM. This CDR3 is built from 14 residues. V lost 5 bases and J lost 6, with 13 bases in between.

The chain has TRBV11-2 and TRBJ1-1, with D perhaps matching TRBD1 (6 bases). The ends were cut back, 1 base at V and 2 bases at J, with 14 bases in the middle. Germline CDR1 SGHAT, CDR2 FQNNGV. CDR3 size: 16 residues. The CDR3 loop reads CASSLGPTGPNTEAFF. CDR3 nucleotides: TGTGCCAGCAGCTTAGGCCCTACAGGGCCAAACACTGAAGCTTTCTTT.

The chain joins TRBV5-3 to TRBJ2-7; 10 bases agree with TRBD2. TRBV5-3 is labeled an ORF, and its function is uncertain. V was clipped by 0 bases and J by 3 bases; unmatched bases: 12. The CDR3 has 18 amino acids. The chain's CDR3 is CARSLADGLAGACYEQYF. In DNA form, the CDR3 reads TGTGCCAGAAGCTTGGCCGATGGTCTAGCGGGAGCTTGCTACGAGCAGTACTTC.

The chain recombines TRBV29-1 with TRBJ1-1, with D perhaps TRBD1 (6 bases). The length of the CDR3 is 12 residues. V was trimmed by 4 bases and J by 6 bases, leaving 12 bases between them. The germline V gene has CDR1 SQVTM and CDR2 ANQGSEA. The CDR3 region has the DNA TGCAGCGTTGTTGCAGGGGCGGCTGAAGCTTTCTTT. As protein: CSVVAGAAEAFF.

The rearrangement uses TRBV6-4 and TRBJ1-1; the D gene is possibly TRBD1 (5 bases). The germline CDR1 and CDR2 sequences are MRHNA and SNTAGT. The CDR3 totals 13 residues. The V end lost 2 bases, the J end lost 3 bases, and 7 bases lay between the germline ends. In DNA, the CDR3 is TGTGCCAGCAGTGACGGGGCAGACACTGAAGCTTTCTTT. As protein: CASSDGADTEAFF.

This clone rates as large. The chain links TRBV7-9 to TRBJ2-2, with 8 bases identical to TRBD1. This CDR3 contains 15 residues. V dropped 5 bases and J dropped 6; count of bases not matched to a gene: 8. The germline CDR1 and CDR2 sequences are SEHNR and FQNEAQ (reference sequence). DNA for the CDR3: TGTGCCAGCAGCACCGGACAGGGACTCGCCGGGGAGCTGTTTTTT. Translation gives CASSTGQGLAGELFF.

There are a few counts of this clone. The genes are TRBV18 and TRBJ1-3, with 8 bases aligning to TRBD1. The V gene end was trimmed by 2 bases and the J gene end by 4 bases; junction bases not matched to a gene: 13. Germline values: CDR1 KGHSH, CDR2 LQKENI. The CDR3 has 18 residues. The CDR3 region is CASSPYPRQGSSGNTIYF. In nucleotides, the CDR3 is TGTGCCAGCTCACCATACCCCCGACAGGGGAGCTCGGGAAACACCATATATTTT.